This entry lists 19 T cell receptor beta chains sequenced from one sample in a study of monozygotic twins with inflammatory bowel disease. No DNA is given; TCRdb re-called the 5' RACE reads and lists each CDR3 protein once. The sample has approximately 200,000 distinct CDR3 sequences, and its top ten clones hold approximately 1.5%. The sample comprised blood. The receptor source for this set is a human donor with ulcerative colitis or Crohn's disease, or a healthy co-twin of an affected twin (not recorded which).

This chain's CDR3 is CASNGRASGGGQTQYF. The chain has TRBV2 and TRBJ2-5; there is no DNA to check the TCRdb D call of TRBD2. CDR1 and CDR2 (germline): SNHLY, FYNNEI. CDR3 length: 16 amino acids.

CDR3 in amino acids: CASTGFGITGELFF. V gene TRBV7-8 combines with J gene TRBJ2-2. This CDR3 has 14 amino acids. The germline V gene encodes CDR1 SGHVS and CDR2 FQNEAQ.

The rearrangement links TRBV2 to TRBJ2-7; TCRdb's D call, TRBD1, is unchecked because there is no DNA. Germline CDR1 SNHLY, CDR2 FYNNEI. The CDR3 sequence is 13 residues long. CDR3 in amino acids: CASSEGQGTEQYF.

V gene TRBV7-6 combines with J gene TRBJ2-3. The CDR3 runs to 17 residues. The germline CDR1 and CDR2 sequences are SGHVS and FNYEAQ. This chain's CDR3 is CASSSLTPRVAPNTQYF.

This chain links TRBV12-3 or TRBV12-4 with TRBJ1-2; TCRdb calls TRBD1, which cannot be checked without DNA. The CDR3 is made up of 14 amino acids. The CDR3 spells CASIPGPGYYGYTF.

The rearrangement uses TRBV11-2 and TRBJ2-1; TCRdb names TRBD1, which stays unverified in the absence of DNA. Germline values: CDR1 SGHAT, CDR2 FQNNGV. The CDR3 runs 13 residues. The CDR3 reads CASSIQGYNEQFF.

The CDR3 is CASSPFRRGGTDTQYF. The J gene is TRBJ2-3, the V gene TRBV5-1; TCRdb outputs TRBD2, but without DNA this stays unchecked. The CDR3 is 16 residues long. Germline V lookup: CDR1 SGHRS, CDR2 YFSETQ.

V is TRBV5-6 and J is TRBJ2-3. Germline V gene data show CDR1 as SGHDT and CDR2 as YYEEEE. The CDR3 consists of 15 residues. The CDR3 sequence: CASSLDPVRTDTQYF.

The chain joins TRBV5-1 to TRBJ1-1; TCRdb names TRBD1, which stays unverified in the absence of DNA. CDR3 length: 16 amino acids. Per the germline V gene, CDR1 is SGHRS and CDR2 is YFSETQ. CDR3: CASSLDGQGANTEAFF.

The V and J genes are TRBV6-1 and TRBJ2-7; TCRdb's assignment of TRBD2 cannot be checked, as there is no DNA. CDR3 length equals 15 residues. Per germline, CDR1 MNHNS and CDR2 SASEGT. CDR3 protein: CASSHTRRAGYEQYF.

This chain uses TRBV15 with TRBJ1-2; TCRdb names TRBD1, which stays unverified in the absence of DNA. Per the germline V gene, CDR1 is LNHNV and CDR2 is YYDKDF (reference sequence). The CDR3 runs 15 residues. CDR3 loop: CATSGGDRRVYGYTF. The full variable domain, with the rest looked up from reference TRBV15 and TRBJ1-2, is DAMVIQNPRYQVTQFGKPVTLSCSQTLNHNVMYWYQQKSSQAPKLLFHYYDKDFNNEADTPDNFQSRRPNTSFCFLDIRSPGLGDTAMYLCATSGGDRRVYGYTFGSGTRLTVV.

The chain recombines TRBV2 with TRBJ2-7; checking the TCRdb D call of TRBD1 is not possible without DNA. Germline CDR1 SNHLY, CDR2 FYNNEI. This CDR3 has 14 amino acids. The CDR3: CASSTGQGLDEQYF. Together with reference TRBV2 and TRBJ2-7, the CDR3 gives the full variable domain: EPEVTQTPSHQVTQMGQEVILRCVPISNHLYFYWYRQILGQKVEFLVSFYNNEISEKSEIFDDQFSVERPDGSNFTLKIRSTKLEDSAMYFCASSTGQGLDEQYFGPGTRLTVT.

This sequence joins TRBV3-1 and TRBJ1-2; TCRdb gives TRBD1 as the D gene, but with no DNA this cannot be confirmed. Germline CDR1 and CDR2: LGHDT and YNNKEL (reference sequence). The CDR3 contains 14 residues. The CDR3 reads CASSHPQGTYGYTF. Based on the CDR3 plus reference TRBV3-1 and TRBJ1-2, the full variable domain is DTAVSQTPKYLVTQMGNDKSIKCEQNLGHDTMYWYKQDSKKFLKIMFSYNNKELIINETVPNRFSPKSPDKAHLNLHINSLELGDSAVYFCASSHPQGTYGYTFGSGTRLTVV.

The CDR3 sequence is CSATPEVAALGGEQFF. V usage is TRBV20-1 and J usage is TRBJ2-1; TCRdb calls TRBD1, which cannot be checked without DNA. CDR3 length equals 16 residues. Looked up from germline, CDR1 is DFQATT and CDR2 is SNEGSKA (reference sequence).

The chain uses TRBV7-2 and TRBJ1-6. This CDR3 contains 12 residues. Germline assignment: CDR1 SGHTA and CDR2 FQGNSA. CDR3 in amino acids: CASSFYASPLHF.

The chain employs TRBV20-1 and TRBJ1-1. Germline CDR1 is DFQATT and CDR2 is SNEGSKA (reference sequence). The CDR3 covers 15 residues. CDR3 loop: CSARDKGQGHTEAFF.

This chain connects TRBV12-3 or TRBV12-4 to TRBJ1-3. The CDR3 sequence is 15 residues long. Here the CDR3 reads CASSSGPFSGNTIYF.

The rearrangement uses TRBV12-3 or TRBV12-4 and TRBJ1-6; with no DNA, the TCRdb D assignment of TRBD1 cannot be verified. There are 13 residues in the CDR3. The CDR3 sequence is CASSLGQNSPLHF.

The rearrangement links TRBV27 to TRBJ2-7; the TRBD1 assignment by TCRdb is unverifiable without DNA. The CDR3 runs 16 residues. CDR1 is MNHEY and CDR2 is SMNVEV in the germline V gene (reference sequence). The chain's CDR3 is CASSLSYYDPPYEQYF.